This T cell receptor beta chain was profiled in a study of cytomegalovirus exposure and HLA in healthy donors. Study results and limitations: The authors assumed roughly uniform sequencing depth across donors for presence/absence analyses. Relative to equally common others, HLA-associated TCR beta chains showed greater clonal expansion in a later analysis. Rates of TCR association differed by HLA locus in a later analysis, with DRB1 highest and HLA-C lowest.

Despite likely unrecorded immune exposures, the donors were nominally healthy at the time of sampling. Primers for the PCR totalled 60 Vbeta and 13 Jbeta. Repertoires were generated with immunoSEQ multiplex PCR, while TCRdb's copy carries only in-frame clones and drops some. The table has about 64,000 clones, over 75% seen once. The CDR3 is 17 residues long. Between the trimmed V and J ends, which lost 3 bases and 4 bases, there was a span of 16 bases. Germline CDR1 MNHEY, CDR2 SMNVEV (reference sequence). Points on this clone: No antigen is known for it.

This sequence joins TRBV27 and TRBJ2-6; D gene uncertain. Input material: PBMCs. The sequence came from a female donor in good health and CMV-seronegative. This CDR3 reads CASSLSPAIPGANVLTF. CDR3 nucleotide sequence: TGTGCCAGCAGTTTGAGCCCCGCGATCCCAGGGGCCAACGTCCTGACTTTC.